Listed below are T cell receptor beta chains from one sample, sequenced in a study of T cell responses to AZD1222 COVID-19 vaccine. Clones were sequenced by immunoSEQ multiplex PCR, and TCRdb holds only the in-frame ones, with some missing. The sample has about 270,000 clones, 90% to 95% seen once. The material was peripheral blood, obtained 28 days after the second AZD1222 dose. These TCRs come from an adult who received the AZD1222 COVID-19 vaccine. Both conserved end residues are part of each CDR3. A D gene is named only where the DNA matches it firmly. Clone size is stated in some rows and not others, as once, few, many or a class when expanded.

j_call,clone_size,v_call,d_call,cdr3_nt,cdr3_aa
TRBJ2-2,.,TRBV6-4,.,TGTGCCAGCAGTGACTCTGGTATCGGGGAGCTGTTTTTT,CASSDSGIGELFF
TRBJ2-1,.,TRBV20-1,.,TGCAGTGCTAGTTTTGGACCTTCCTCTAGCTCCTACAATGAGCAGTTCTTC,CSASFGPSSSSYNEQFF
TRBJ2-3,.,TRBV28,TRBD2,TGTGCCAGCAGGCTAGCGGGGGGGATTGGCACAGATACGCAGTATTTT,CASRLAGGIGTDTQYF
TRBJ2-3,.,TRBV24-1,.,TGTGCCACCAGTGATTTGTACACAGATACGCAGTATTTT,CATSDLYTDTQYF
TRBJ1-1,.,TRBV5-6,.,TGTGCCAGCAGTGCGGGGCTGGGGGACACTGAAGCTTTCTTT,CASSAGLGDTEAFF
TRBJ2-1,.,TRBV20-1,.,TGCAGTGCTAGCCCGGTAGGGGGGAGGTTCTTC,CSASPVGGRFF
TRBJ1-2,.,TRBV5-4,.,TGTGCCAGCAGGAGTGTGGGTAACTATGGCTACACCTTC,CASRSVGNYGYTF
TRBJ1-1,.,TRBV2,.,TGTGCCAGCAGTGACCCCGGGGGCCAATGGACTGAAGCTTTCTTT,CASSDPGGQWTEAFF
TRBJ2-7,.,TRBV6-5,.,TGTGCCAGCGGCCTTAGTAGGGGCGTCTACGAGCAGTACTTC,CASGLSRGVYEQYF
TRBJ2-7,.,TRBV7-9,.,TGTGCCAGCACCATTATCGGAGGGGGCGAGCAGTACTTC,CASTIIGGGEQYF
TRBJ2-7,.,TRBV6-5,TRBD1,TGTGCCAGCAGTTCACGGACAGGGCCCGAGCAGTACTTC,CASSSRTGPEQYF
TRBJ2-4,.,TRBV28,TRBD2,TGTGCCAGCATCCCTAGCGGGGGGGCCGGCAAAAACATTCAGTACTTC,CASIPSGGAGKNIQYF
TRBJ1-1,.,TRBV29-1,.,TGCAGCGTCGTTAACACTGAAGCTTTCTTT,CSVVNTEAFF
TRBJ1-5,once,TRBV28,.,TGTGCCAGCAGTCAAGCCGGGGCTTGGGGACAGCCCCAGCATTTT,CASSQAGAWGQPQHF
TRBJ1-3,.,TRBV18,.,TGTGCCAGCTCTCCTCTACGAGGGGGCTCTGGAAACACCATATATTTT,CASSPLRGGSGNTIYF
TRBJ1-6,.,TRBV5-1,TRBD1,TGCGCCAGCAGCGCTATGTTCGGGACAGATCACCTCCACTTT,CASSAMFGTDHLHF
TRBJ1-1,.,TRBV18,.,TGTGCCAGCTCAGAGCACGTCTTGTACACTGAAGCTTTCTTT,CASSEHVLYTEAFF
TRBJ2-4,once,TRBV2,.,TGTGCCAGCAGTGAACTGAAAAACATTCAGTACTTC,CASSELKNIQYF
TRBJ1-6,.,TRBV9,.,TGTGCCAGCAGCGTAAGCGGCTCCTCCTATAATTCACCCCTCCACTTT,CASSVSGSSYNSPLHF
TRBJ1-1,.,TRBV6-2/TRBV6-3,TRBD1,TGTGCCAGCAGTTACTCCCCAAATACAGGGGCCTCTAGCGCTTTCTTT,CASSYSPNTGASSAFF
TRBJ2-7,.,TRBV4-2,TRBD1,TGTGCCAGCAGCGAAGGACAGGGGGAAGTCTACGAGCAGTACTTC,CASSEGQGEVYEQYF
TRBJ1-1,.,TRBV5-4,TRBD1,TGTGCCAGCAGCTTGGAGGAGGGGGCGCGGATGAACACTGAAGCTTTCTTT,CASSLEEGARMNTEAFF
TRBJ2-4,.,TRBV3-1/TRBV3-2,.,TGTGCCAGCAGAGAATCAGGAGATCGAAGTACACTAGCCAAAAACATTCAGTACTTC,CASRESGDRSTLAKNIQYF
TRBJ2-3,.,TRBV5-1,.,TGCGCCACCAGCACGACCCCGCAGGAGCCGCAGTATTTT,CATSTTPQEPQYF
TRBJ2-3,.,TRBV4-1,.,TGCGCCAGCAGCCAAGTATTGGGCGGGACAATGGATACGCAGTATTTT,CASSQVLGGTMDTQYF
TRBJ2-7,once,TRBV7-9,.,TGTGCCAGCAGCTTAGGGAGAGGCACCTCCTACGAGCAGTACTTC,CASSLGRGTSYEQYF
TRBJ1-3,.,TRBV19,.,TGTGCCAGTAGCCCCGGGACATCTGGAAACACCATATATTTT,CASSPGTSGNTIYF
TRBJ1-3,.,TRBV5-1,.,TGCGCCAGCAGCTTGGCCGGCCGCTCTGGAAACACCATATATTTT,CASSLAGRSGNTIYF
TRBJ1-3,.,TRBV7-9,.,TGTGCCAGCAGCCACACCACATCGAGCGGAAACACCATATATTTT,CASSHTTSSGNTIYF
TRBJ2-3,.,TRBV27,.,TGTGCCAGCAGTTTAGCGGGGCTGATCACAGATACGCAGTATTTT,CASSLAGLITDTQYF
TRBJ2-1,once,TRBV5-4,TRBD2,TGTGCCAGCAGCTACGGGGGACTAGCGGGAGGTGAGCAGTTCTTC,CASSYGGLAGGEQFF
TRBJ2-3,.,TRBV5-4,.,TGTGCCAGCAGTTCCCCGGGCTTTAGCACAGATACGCAGTATTTT,CASSSPGFSTDTQYF
TRBJ1-4,once,TRBV9,TRBD1,TGTGCCAGCAGCGCCCGACAGGGCACTAATGAAAAACTGTTTTTT,CASSARQGTNEKLFF
TRBJ1-5,.,TRBV19,.,TGTGCCAGTAGCATCGGGACGGACAATCAGCCCCAGCATTTT,CASSIGTDNQPQHF
TRBJ1-1,.,TRBV19,.,TGTGCCAGTAGTATTTGGGAGAATACTGAAGCTTTCTTT,CASSIWENTEAFF
TRBJ1-5,.,TRBV7-9,.,TGTGCCAGCAGCTTAGGTGGCGGAGGCAATCAGCCCCAGCATTTT,CASSLGGGGNQPQHF
TRBJ1-5,once,TRBV5-4,.,TGTGCCAGCAGCTTGGAACCCCTTAATCAGCCCCAGCATTTT,CASSLEPLNQPQHF
TRBJ1-3,.,TRBV29-1,TRBD1,TGCAGCGTCCCTCAGCCCGGACAGGGTCTGGGCCAACAAATTTTT,CSVPQPGQGLGQQIF
TRBJ1-2,.,TRBV28,.,TGTGCCAGCAGTTGGAACTCTAACTATGGCTACACCTTC,CASSWNSNYGYTF
TRBJ1-2,.,TRBV28,.,TGTGCCAGCAGCCGGGGGAATAACTATGGCTACACCTTC,CASSRGNNYGYTF
TRBJ2-7,once,TRBV6-4,TRBD2,TGTGCCAGCAGTGAAGTAGCGGGCCCAATCTACGAGCAGTACTTC,CASSEVAGPIYEQYF
TRBJ1-1,.,TRBV6-1,.,TGTGCCAGCAGTGAAAAAATACTGAACACTGAAGCTTTCTTT,CASSEKILNTEAFF
TRBJ2-5,.,TRBV7-9,.,TGTGCCAGCAGCTACCCGAGGGGAGCAGGGGCGGAAGAGACCCAGTACTTC,CASSYPRGAGAEETQYF
TRBJ2-1,.,TRBV30,TRBD2,TGTGCCTGGAGAACCCAATGGACTAGCGGGAGAGCTGGCGCCTACAATGAGCAGTTCTTC,CAWRTQWTSGRAGAYNEQFF
TRBJ2-7,.,TRBV6-5,.,TGTGCCAGCAGTTTTACAGGGTGGGCTCCCTACGAGCAGTACTTC,CASSFTGWAPYEQYF
TRBJ1-5,.,TRBV10-1,.,TGCGCCAGCATCCCCCCCTCGGTGGGTCAGCCCCAGCATTTT,CASIPPSVGQPQHF
TRBJ1-2,.,TRBV9,.,TGTGCCAGCAGCGTAGGGGGGGCAGATTATGGCTACACCTTC,CASSVGGADYGYTF
TRBJ2-1,.,TRBV7-3,TRBD2,TGTGCCAGCAGCTTAGGTCCACCCGGGACTACCGACAATGAGCAGTTCTTC,CASSLGPPGTTDNEQFF
TRBJ2-3,.,TRBV7-9,.,TGTGCCAGCAGCTTTAACCAGGGCACAGATACGCAGTATTTT,CASSFNQGTDTQYF
TRBJ1-2,once,TRBV4-2,TRBD1,TGTGCCAGCAGCCAACGCGGACAGGGTCAAAGTGGCTACACCTTC,CASSQRGQGQSGYTF
TRBJ2-3,.,TRBV6-4,.,TGTGCCACCCTCGGGGATACGCAGTATTTT,CATLGDTQYF
TRBJ2-7,.,TRBV27,TRBD2,TGTGCCAGCAGCCGCGGACTAGCCCTCTCCTACGAGCAGTACTTC,CASSRGLALSYEQYF
TRBJ1-5,.,TRBV20-1,TRBD1,TGCAGTGCTAGTACAGGGGGGAATCAGCCCCAGCATTTT,CSASTGGNQPQHF
TRBJ2-2,.,TRBV5-1,.,TGCGCCAGCAGCTTGGCCGAACAGGGTGATGCCGGGGAGCTGTTTTTT,CASSLAEQGDAGELFF
TRBJ2-3,.,TRBV7-2,.,TGTGCCAGCAGCTTGAATTGGCTCGCGGATACGCAGTATTTT,CASSLNWLADTQYF